The clone carrying this TCR beta chain occurred many times. The antigen is undetermined. The ends were cut back, 6 bases at V and 6 bases at J, with 20 bases in the middle. Germline loops: CDR1 SGHTA, CDR2 FQGNSA. The CDR3 totals 16 residues. Researchers made TCR cDNA using 5'RACE template switching, and this step added a universal primer site and UMIs. A single record per CDR3 protein comes from TCRdb applying MiXCR to the 5' RACE reads. The sample contains hundreds of thousands of distinct CDR3 sequences, roughly 3.5% of which appear only once. This sample is part of a study of T cells after yellow fever vaccination. Study in general: Preparing low-cell-number fractions relied on SMART-Seq v4 Ultra Low Input. Study outcomes and limitations: Reappearance after the booster was observed for most primary-vaccination clones (about 96% CD4, roughly 90% CD8).

This chain links TRBV7-2 with TRBJ2-2; D might be TRBD1 or TRBD2, each matching 6 bases. This TCR was sampled from a man younger than 35 who received the YFV17D yellow fever vaccine. Sequenced material: PBMCs, taken on the day of the yellow fever booster vaccination. The CDR3 DNA sequence: TGTGCCAGCAGACTGGAGGGGGGTAGTCACCCCGGGGAGCTGTTTTTT. It codes for CASRLEGGSHPGELFF.